This T cell receptor beta chain was sequenced for a study of CD8+ T cells in alopecia areata. Whole-study results and caveats: Scalp sample data also include resident alphabeta T cells from normal skin. It was less clear whether patients shared TCRs than it was in mice, possibly because of HLA. The study found higher clonality in lesional than normal scalp, especially in alopecia totalis/universalis.

Worth noting for this clone: The antigen is undetermined.

Cell sorting was applied to PBMCs, and CD4+ and CD8+ T cells were collected. RNA, once extracted, was reverse transcribed into cDNA for use as the sequencing template. Some clones are missing from TCRdb's copy, which holds only in-frame ones; the method was immunoSEQ multiplex PCR. This sample carries about 150,000 clones, 50% to 65% of them seen once, and the ten largest clones take about 4.5%. CDR3 size: 15 residues. V was pared by 3 bases and J by 0 bases, with 12 bases between. Material: CD4+ T cells sorted from blood. This clonotype was sampled from a human donor in good health. V and J are TRBV23-1 and TRBJ2-7, with D possibly matching TRBD2 (6 bases). TRBV23-1 is marked as an open reading frame, function uncertain. The CDR3 sequence: CASSQGGVASYEQYF. The CDR3 bases are TGCGCCAGCAGTCAGGGCGGGGTAGCCTCCTACGAGCAGTACTTC.